This T cell receptor beta chain was observed in a study of post-analysis software for immune sequencing data. Points from the study as a whole: Controls showed significantly higher normalized Chao1 diversity than did multiple sclerosis patients.

Libraries were made from TCR beta cDNA, and they carried unique molecular identifiers. Once about 0.9 to 11 million T cells were used, hundreds of thousands of cDNA molecules resulted. TCRdb re-called the PCR reads with MiXCR, one entry per CDR3 protein. The data show hundreds of thousands of distinct CDR3 sequences, approximately 30% seen once. This clonotype was seen ten or more times. Its matching antigen is unknown. What was sequenced was blood. The receptor was isolated from a girl aged 5 to 17 with multiple sclerosis.

The CDR3 bases are TGCAGCGTTGAGATCCCACAGGGGTCGGCCTCCTACGAGCAGTACTTC. It is translated as CSVEIPQGSASYEQYF. The chain is built from TRBV29-1 and TRBJ2-7, with 7 bases matching TRBD1. Germline V gene sequence: CDR1 SQVTM, CDR2 ANQGSEA. The V gene end was trimmed by 3 bases and the J gene end by 0 bases; junction bases not matched to a gene: 11. The CDR3 sequence is 16 residues long.